The following is a T cell receptor beta chain sequence with its context. Its antigen is still unknown. The sample contains more than one DNA sequence encoding this CDR3. The time point was: week 5, during vaccination. Every single dose of the vaccine, 300 ug of mutant IDH1 20-mer peptide, came with topical imiquimod. The method was immunoSEQ multiplex PCR; TCRdb's version includes in-frame clones alone and lacks a portion of them. The sample has fewer than 35,000 clones; 45% to 70% are singletons. This record comes from a study of a mutant IDH1 vaccine in newly diagnosed glioma. The V and J ends lost 4 bases and 1 base respectively, with 7 bases between them. Germline assignment: CDR1 MNHEY and CDR2 SVGAGI. This CDR3 has 13 residues.

This rearrangement joins TRBV6-5 to TRBJ1-1; D is unclear. The starting material was PBMCs, obtained from a glioma patient whose treatment included an IDH1 peptide vaccine. The source of this sequence is a woman aged 18-29 years with glioma. CDR3 protein: CASSFRGNTEAFF. For the CDR3, the DNA is TGTGCCAGCAGTTTCCGGGGGAACACTGAAGCTTTCTTT.